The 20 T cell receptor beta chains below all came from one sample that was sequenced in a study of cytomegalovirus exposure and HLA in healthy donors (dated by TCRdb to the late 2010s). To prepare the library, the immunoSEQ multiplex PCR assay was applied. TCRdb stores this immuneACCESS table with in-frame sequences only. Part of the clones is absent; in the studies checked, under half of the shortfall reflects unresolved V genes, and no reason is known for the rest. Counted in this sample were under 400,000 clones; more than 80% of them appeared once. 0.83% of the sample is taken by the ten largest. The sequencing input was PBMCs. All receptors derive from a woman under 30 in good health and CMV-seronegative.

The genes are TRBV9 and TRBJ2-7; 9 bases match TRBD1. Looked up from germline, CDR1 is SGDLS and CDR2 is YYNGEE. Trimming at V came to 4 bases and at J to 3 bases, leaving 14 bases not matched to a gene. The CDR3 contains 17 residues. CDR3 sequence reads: CASSPSPGTGTFYEQYF. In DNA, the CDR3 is TGTGCCAGCAGCCCGAGTCCCGGGACAGGGACTTTCTACGAGCAGTACTTC.

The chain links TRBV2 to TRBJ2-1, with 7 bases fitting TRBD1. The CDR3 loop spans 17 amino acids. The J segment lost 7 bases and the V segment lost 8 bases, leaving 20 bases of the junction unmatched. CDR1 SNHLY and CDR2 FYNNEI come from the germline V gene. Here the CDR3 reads CASQNTGDPPHWNEQFF. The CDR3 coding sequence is TGTGCCAGCCAGAATACAGGGGACCCACCACATTGGAATGAGCAGTTCTTC.

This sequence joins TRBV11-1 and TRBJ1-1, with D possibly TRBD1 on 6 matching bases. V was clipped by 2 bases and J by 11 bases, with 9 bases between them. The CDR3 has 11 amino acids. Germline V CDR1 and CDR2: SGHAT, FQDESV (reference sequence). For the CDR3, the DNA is TGTGCCAGCAGCTTAAACAGGGCGGCTTTCTTT. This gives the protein CASSLNRAAFF. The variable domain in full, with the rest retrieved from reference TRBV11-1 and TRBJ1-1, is EAEVAQSPRYKITEKSQAVAFWCDPISGHATLYWYRQILGQGPELLVQFQDESVVDDSQLPKDRFSAERLKGVDSTLKIQPAELGDSAMYLCASSLNRAAFFGQGTRLTVV.

The CDR3 coding sequence is TGCGCCAGCAGCTTGGACATCCGCGGGACAGATGGCTACACCTTC. It specifies CASSLDIRGTDGYTF. This chain uses TRBV5-1 with TRBJ1-2; 7 bases align to TRBD1. Germline trimming cut 0 bases from V and 6 bases from J; bases unmatched to any gene: 8. The CDR3 length is 15 residues. Germline V gives CDR1 SGHRS, CDR2 YFSETQ.

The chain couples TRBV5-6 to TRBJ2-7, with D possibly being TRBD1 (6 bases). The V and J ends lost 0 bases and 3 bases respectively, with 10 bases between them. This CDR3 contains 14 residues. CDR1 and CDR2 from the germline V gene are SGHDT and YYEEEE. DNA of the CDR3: TGTGCCAGCAGCTTGGCCGGACAGATCTACGAGCAGTACTTC. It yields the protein CASSLAGQIYEQYF. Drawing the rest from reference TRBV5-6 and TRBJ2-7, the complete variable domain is DAGVTQSPTHLIKTRGQQVTLRCSPKSGHDTVSWYQQALGQGPQFIFQYYEEEERQRGNFPDRFSGHQFPNYSSELNVNALLLGDSALYLCASSLAGQIYEQYFGPGTRLTVT.

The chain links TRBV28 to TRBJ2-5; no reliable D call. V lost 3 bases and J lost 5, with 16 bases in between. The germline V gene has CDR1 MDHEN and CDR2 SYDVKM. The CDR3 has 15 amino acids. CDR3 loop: CASSFGRLTSETQYF. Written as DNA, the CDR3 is TGTGCCAGCAGTTTCGGTAGACTTACTTCGGAGACCCAGTACTTC.

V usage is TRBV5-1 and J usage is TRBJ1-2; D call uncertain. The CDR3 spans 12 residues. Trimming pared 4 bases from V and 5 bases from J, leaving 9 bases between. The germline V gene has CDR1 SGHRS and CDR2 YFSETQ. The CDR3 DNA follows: TGCGCCAGCAGCCCGACGGGGTATGGCTACACCTTC. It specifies CASSPTGYGYTF. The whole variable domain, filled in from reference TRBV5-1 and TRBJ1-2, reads KAGVTQTPRYLIKTRGQQVTLSCSPISGHRSVSWYQQTPGQGLQFLFEYFSETQRNKGNFPGRFSGRQFSNSRSEMNVSTLELGDSALYLCASSPTGYGYTFGSGTRLTVV.

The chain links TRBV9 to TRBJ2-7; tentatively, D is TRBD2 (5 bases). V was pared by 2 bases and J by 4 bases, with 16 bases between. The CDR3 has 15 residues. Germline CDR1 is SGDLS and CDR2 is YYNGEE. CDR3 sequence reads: CASSVRGGPLYEQYF. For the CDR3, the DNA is TGTGCCAGCAGCGTGCGAGGAGGCCCCCTATACGAGCAGTACTTC. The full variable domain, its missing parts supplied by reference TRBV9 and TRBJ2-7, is DSGVTQTPKHLITATGQRVTLRCSPRSGDLSVYWYQQSLDQGLQFLIQYYNGEERAKGNILERFSAQQFPDLHSELNLSSLELGDSALYFCASSVRGGPLYEQYFGPGTRLTVT.

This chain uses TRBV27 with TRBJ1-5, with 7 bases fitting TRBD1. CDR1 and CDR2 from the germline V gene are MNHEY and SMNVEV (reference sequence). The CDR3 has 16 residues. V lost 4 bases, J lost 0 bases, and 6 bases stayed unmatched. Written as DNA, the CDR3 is TGTGCCAGCAGTTCTTCAGGGGGTTATAGCAATCAGCCCCAGCATTTT. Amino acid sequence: CASSSSGGYSNQPQHF.

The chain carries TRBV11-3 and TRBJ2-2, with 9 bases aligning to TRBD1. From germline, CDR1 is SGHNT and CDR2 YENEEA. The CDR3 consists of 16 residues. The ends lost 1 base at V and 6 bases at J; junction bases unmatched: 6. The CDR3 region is CASSLGGQGMAGELFF. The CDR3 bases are TGTGCCAGCAGCTTAGGGGGACAGGGAATGGCCGGGGAGCTGTTTTTT.

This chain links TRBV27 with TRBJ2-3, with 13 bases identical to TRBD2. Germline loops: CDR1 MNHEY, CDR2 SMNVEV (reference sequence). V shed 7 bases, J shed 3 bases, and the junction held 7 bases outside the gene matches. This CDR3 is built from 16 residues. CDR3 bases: TGTGCCAGCAACCCTCCGGGACTAGCGGGAACAGATACGCAGTATTTT. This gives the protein CASNPPGLAGTDTQYF.

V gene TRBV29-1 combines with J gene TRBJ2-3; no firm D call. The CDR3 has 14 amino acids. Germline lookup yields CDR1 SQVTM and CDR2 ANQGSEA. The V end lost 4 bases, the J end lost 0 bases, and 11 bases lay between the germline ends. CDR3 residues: CSVVLAPSTDTQYF. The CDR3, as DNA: TGCAGCGTTGTATTGGCCCCAAGCACAGATACGCAGTATTTT.

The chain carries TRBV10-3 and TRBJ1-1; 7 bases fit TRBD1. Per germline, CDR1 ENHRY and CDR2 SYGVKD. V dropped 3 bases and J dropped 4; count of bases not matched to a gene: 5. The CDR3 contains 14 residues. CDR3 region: CAISEEGARTEAFF. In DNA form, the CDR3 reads TGTGCCATCAGTGAAGAGGGGGCGCGCACTGAAGCTTTCTTT.

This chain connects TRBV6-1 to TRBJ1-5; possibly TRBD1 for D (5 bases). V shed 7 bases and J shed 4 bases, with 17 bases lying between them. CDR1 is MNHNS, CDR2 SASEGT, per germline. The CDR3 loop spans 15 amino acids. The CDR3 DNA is TGTGCCAGCACCACAGGTCGGGTGTCAAATCAGCCCCAGCATTTT. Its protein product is CASTTGRVSNQPQHF.

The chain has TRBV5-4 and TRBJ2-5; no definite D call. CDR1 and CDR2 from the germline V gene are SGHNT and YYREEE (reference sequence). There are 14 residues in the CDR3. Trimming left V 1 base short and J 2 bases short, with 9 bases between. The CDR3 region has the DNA TGTGCCAGCAGCTTGCGCCACAGACAAGAGACCCAGTACTTC. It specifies CASSLRHRQETQYF.

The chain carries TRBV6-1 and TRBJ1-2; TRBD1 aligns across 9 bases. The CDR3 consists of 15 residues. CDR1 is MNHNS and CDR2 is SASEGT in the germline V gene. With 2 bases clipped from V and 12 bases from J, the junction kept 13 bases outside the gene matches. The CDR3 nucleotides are TGTGCCAGCAGTGAACGCGGACCGGGACAGGGTCATGACACCTTC. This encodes CASSERGPGQGHDTF.

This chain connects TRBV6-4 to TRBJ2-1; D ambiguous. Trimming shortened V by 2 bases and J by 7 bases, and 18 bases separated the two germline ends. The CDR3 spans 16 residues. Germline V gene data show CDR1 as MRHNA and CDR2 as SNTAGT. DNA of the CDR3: TGTGCCAGCAGTGACCGTGCGACTTACTCTGCTAATGAGCAGTTCTTC. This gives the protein CASSDRATYSANEQFF.

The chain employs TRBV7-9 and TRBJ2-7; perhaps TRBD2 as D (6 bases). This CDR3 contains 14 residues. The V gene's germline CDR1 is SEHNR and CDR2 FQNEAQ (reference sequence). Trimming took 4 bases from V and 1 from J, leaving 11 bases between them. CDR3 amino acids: CASSSPGGSYEQYF. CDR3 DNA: TGTGCCAGCAGCTCCCCCGGGGGTTCCTACGAGCAGTACTTC.

The CDR3 DNA is TGTGCCAGCAGCTTATGGGCCGGGACTGGCTCCTACAATGAGCAGTTCTTC. Translation: CASSLWAGTGSYNEQFF. The rearrangement uses TRBV7-8 and TRBJ2-1; possibly TRBD2 for D (6 bases). The V and J ends lost 2 bases and 0 bases respectively, with 14 bases between them. Germline lookup yields CDR1 SGHVS and CDR2 FQNEAQ. The CDR3 contains 17 residues.

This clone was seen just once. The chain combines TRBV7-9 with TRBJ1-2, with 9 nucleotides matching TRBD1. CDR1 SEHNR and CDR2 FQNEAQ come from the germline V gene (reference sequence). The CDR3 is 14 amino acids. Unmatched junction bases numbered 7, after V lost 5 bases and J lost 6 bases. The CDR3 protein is CASSPPTGGHGYTF. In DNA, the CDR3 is TGTGCCAGCAGCCCCCCAACAGGGGGCCATGGCTACACCTTC. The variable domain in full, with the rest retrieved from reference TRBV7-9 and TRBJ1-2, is DTGVSQNPRHKITKRGQNVTFRCDPISEHNRLYWYRQTLGQGPEFLTYFQNEAQLEKSRLLSDRFSAERPKGSFSTLEIQRTEQGDSAMYLCASSPPTGGHGYTFGSGTRLTVV.